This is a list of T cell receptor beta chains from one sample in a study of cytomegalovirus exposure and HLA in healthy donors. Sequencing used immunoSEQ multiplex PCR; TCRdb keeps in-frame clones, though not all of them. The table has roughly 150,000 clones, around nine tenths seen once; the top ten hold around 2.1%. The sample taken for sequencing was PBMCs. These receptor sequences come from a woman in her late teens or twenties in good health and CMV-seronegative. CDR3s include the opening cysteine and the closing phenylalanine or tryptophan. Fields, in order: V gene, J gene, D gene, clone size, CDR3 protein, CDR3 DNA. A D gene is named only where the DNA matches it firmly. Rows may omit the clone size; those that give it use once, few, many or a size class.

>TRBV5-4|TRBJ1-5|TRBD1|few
CASSPDRHTPQHF
TGTGCCAGCAGCCCGGACAGGCACACGCCCCAGCATTTT
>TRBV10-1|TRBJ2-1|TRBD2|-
CASSVRLAGVAEQFF
TGCGCCAGCAGTGTAAGACTAGCGGGAGTAGCTGAGCAGTTCTTC
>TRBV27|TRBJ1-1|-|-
CASSLKAGGGKAFF
TGTGCCAGCAGTTTAAAGGCGGGCGGGGGGAAAGCTTTCTTT
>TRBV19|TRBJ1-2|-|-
CASSGMDSLGYYGYTF
TGTGCCAGTAGCGGAATGGACAGTTTAGGGTACTATGGCTACACCTTC
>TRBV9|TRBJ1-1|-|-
CASSRQGNTEAFF
TGTGCCAGCAGCCGCCAGGGGAACACTGAAGCTTTCTTT
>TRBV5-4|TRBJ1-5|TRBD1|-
CASSSGGGQPQHF
TGTGCCAGCAGCTCAGGGGGCGGTCAGCCCCAGCATTTT
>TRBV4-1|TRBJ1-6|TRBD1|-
CASSLGQGNSPLHF
TGCGCCAGCAGCCTCGGACAGGGGAATTCACCCCTCCACTTT
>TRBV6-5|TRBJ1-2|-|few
CASSYSPLANYGYTF
TGTGCCAGCAGTTACTCTCCATTAGCTAACTATGGCTACACCTTC
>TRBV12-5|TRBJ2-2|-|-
CASGLTATRETNTGELFF
TGTGCTAGTGGTTTGACTGCGACTAGGGAGACGAACACCGGGGAGCTGTTTTTT
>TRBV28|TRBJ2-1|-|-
CASSPGLGSYNEQFF
TGTGCCAGCAGTCCGGGACTCGGCTCCTACAATGAGCAGTTCTTC